This passage covers 4 T cell receptor beta chains from one sample sequenced in a study of T cell clones after liver transplantation. Here immunoSEQ multiplex PCR was the method, and the copy in TCRdb shows in-frame clones only, minus some. The table lists over 70,000 clones, about 80% of them singletons. Sequenced here: CD4+ T cells from blood, sampled 12 months after liver transplant. All receptors come from a human patient who received a liver transplant. Some T cells may possibly be graft donor cells.

This rearrangement joins TRBV28 to TRBJ2-3; perhaps D is TRBD1 or TRBD2 (5 bases each). The CDR3 is 11 residues long. V was trimmed by 4 bases and J by 10 bases, leaving 9 bases between them. Germline CDR1 reads MDHEN; CDR2 reads SYDVKM. The CDR3 bases are TGTGCCAGCAGTTACCGGGGCGCGCAGTATTTT. Its protein is CASSYRGAQYF.

The chain employs TRBV11-2 and TRBJ2-3; no reliable D call. The CDR3 spans 13 residues. Germline CDR1 SGHAT, CDR2 FQNNGV. V was pared by 4 bases and J by 2 bases, with 7 bases between. The CDR3, as DNA: TGTGCCAGCAGCTCCCGCCTCACAGATACGCAGTATTTT. The encoded protein is CASSSRLTDTQYF.

This clone was seen a single time. This sequence joins TRBV28 and TRBJ1-2; D gene unclear. The germline V gene encodes CDR1 MDHEN and CDR2 SYDVKM. The length of the CDR3 is 13 residues. Trimming took off 6 bases at V and 8 bases at J, with 16 bases between the two ends. The CDR3 here is CASSPGWARGYTF. CDR3 nucleotides: TGTGCCAGCAGCCCCGGGTGGGCAAGAGGCTACACCTTC.

V and J are TRBV28 and TRBJ1-3, with a tentative D call TRBD1 (5 bases). The germline V gene has CDR1 MDHEN and CDR2 SYDVKM. Trimming shortened V by 6 bases and J by 2 bases, and 17 bases separated the two germline ends. The CDR3 covers 16 residues. CDR3 loop: CASSPFPREAGNTIYF. CDR3 DNA: TGTGCCAGCAGCCCGTTTCCCAGGGAAGCTGGAAACACCATATATTTT.